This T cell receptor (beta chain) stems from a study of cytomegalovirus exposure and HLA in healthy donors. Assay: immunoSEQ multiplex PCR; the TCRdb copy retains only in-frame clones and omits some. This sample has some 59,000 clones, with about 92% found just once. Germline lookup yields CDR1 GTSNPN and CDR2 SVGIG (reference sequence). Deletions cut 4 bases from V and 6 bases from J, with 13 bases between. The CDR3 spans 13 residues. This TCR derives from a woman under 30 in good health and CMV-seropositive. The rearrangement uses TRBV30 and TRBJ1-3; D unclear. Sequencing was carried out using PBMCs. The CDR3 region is CAWTLGASNTIYF. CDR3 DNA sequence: TGTGCCTGGACTCTCGGAGCGTCAAACACCATATATTTT.